The present TCR beta chain was sequenced within a study of cytomegalovirus exposure and HLA in healthy donors. The study ran its PCR with 60 Vbeta and 13 Jbeta primers. Data came from immunoSEQ multiplex PCR; TCRdb stores just in-frame clones and leaves some out. The sample yields some 96,000 clones, about 80% seen once. Germline CDR1 reads WNHNN; CDR2 reads SYGVQD (reference sequence). The ends were cut back, 1 base at V and 5 bases at J, with 8 bases in the middle. The CDR3 length is 14 residues. This clonotype was sampled from a man aged 35-49 years in good health and CMV-seropositive. Sequenced: PBMCs. This chain uses TRBV10-1 with TRBJ1-4; D is unresolved. In DNA, the CDR3 is TGCGCCAGCAGTGAGTTACAGACAAATGAAAAACTGTTTTTT. It codes for CASSELQTNEKLFF.